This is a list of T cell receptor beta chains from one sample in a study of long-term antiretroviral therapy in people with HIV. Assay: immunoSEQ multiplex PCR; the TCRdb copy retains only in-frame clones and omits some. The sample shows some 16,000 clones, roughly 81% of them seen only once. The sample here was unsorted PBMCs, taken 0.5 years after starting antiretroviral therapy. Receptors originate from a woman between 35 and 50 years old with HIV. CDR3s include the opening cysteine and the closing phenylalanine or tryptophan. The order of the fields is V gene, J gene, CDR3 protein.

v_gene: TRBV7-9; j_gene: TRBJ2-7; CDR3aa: CASSLTGPAYEQYF
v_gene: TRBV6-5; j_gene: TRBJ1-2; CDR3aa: CASSSAWYGYTF
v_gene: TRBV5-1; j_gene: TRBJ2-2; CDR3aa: CASSSFTVTNTGELFF
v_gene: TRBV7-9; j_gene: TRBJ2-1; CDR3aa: CASILKGEREGRYNEQFF
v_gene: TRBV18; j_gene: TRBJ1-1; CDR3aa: CASSPLGGGNTEAFF
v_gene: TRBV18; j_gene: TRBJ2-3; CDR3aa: CASSPTGVTDTQYF
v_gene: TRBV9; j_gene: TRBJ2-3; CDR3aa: CASSVERPTDTQYF
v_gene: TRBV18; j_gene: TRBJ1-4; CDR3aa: CASSPGEEEKLFF
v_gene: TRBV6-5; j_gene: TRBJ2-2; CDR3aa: CASAGVNTGELFF
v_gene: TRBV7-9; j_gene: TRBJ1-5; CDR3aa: CASSSPNQPQHF
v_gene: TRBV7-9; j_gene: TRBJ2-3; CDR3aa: CASSFQGGSGTDTQYF
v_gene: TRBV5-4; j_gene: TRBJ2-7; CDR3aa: CASSLGGPEQYF
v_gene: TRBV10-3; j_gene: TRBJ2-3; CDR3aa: CAISDSTGAADTQYF
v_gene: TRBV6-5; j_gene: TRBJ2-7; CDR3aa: CASSYSLAEYEQYF
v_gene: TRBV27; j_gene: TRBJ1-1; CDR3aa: CASSLLGNTEAFF
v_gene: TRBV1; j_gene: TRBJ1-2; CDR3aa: CTSSPEGGYTF
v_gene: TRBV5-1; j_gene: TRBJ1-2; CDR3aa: CASSLEGTGLEIYGYTF
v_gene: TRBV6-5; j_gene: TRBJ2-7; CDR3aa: CASSLRLSYEQYF
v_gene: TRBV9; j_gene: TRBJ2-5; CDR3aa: CASSVGSFGETQYF
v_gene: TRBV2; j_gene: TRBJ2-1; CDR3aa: CATPRGRGSEQFF
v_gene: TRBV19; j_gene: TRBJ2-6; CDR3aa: CASKRQQTDSGANVLTF
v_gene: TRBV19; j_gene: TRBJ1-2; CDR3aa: CASSRERGGYYGYTF